This T cell receptor beta chain was profiled in a study of T cells in Graves' hyperthyroidism and ophthalmopathy. Germline CDR1 and CDR2: SEHNR and FQNEAQ (reference sequence). V was clipped by 0 bases and J by 0 bases; unmatched bases: 6. The length of the CDR3 is 17 residues. RNA transcripts served as the template for amplifying TCR beta CDR3 regions. Primed by the HTBI set, a first-round RT-PCR was run on the TCR CDR3. MiXCR was run by TCRdb on the multiplex PCR reads, yielding one entry per CDR3 protein. The sample lists around 420,000 distinct CDR3 sequences, around 16% occurring once. Only a few counts were recorded for this clonotype.

The specimen sequenced was blood. The TCR originated in a woman aged 18-30 years with Graves' hyperthyroidism. This chain links TRBV7-9 with TRBJ2-7; TRBD2 matches 9 bases. The CDR3 here is CASSLAAGGRSSYEQYF. CDR3 DNA sequence: TGTGCCAGCAGCTTAGCAGCGGGAGGTCGAAGCTCCTACGAGCAGTACTTC.